The source of this T cell receptor beta chain is a study of cytomegalovirus exposure and HLA in healthy donors. Study-wide results and caveats: The study labeled 164 TCR beta chains cytomegalovirus-associated. In a later analysis, HLA-associated beta chains showed higher expansion and lower generation probabilities than comparable chains.

On this clone itself: Its specificity is not known.

Germline CDR1 MNHEY, CDR2 SMNVEV (reference sequence). The CDR3 is made up of 15 amino acids. Trimming took off 2 bases at V and 5 bases at J, with 16 bases between the two ends. 60 Vbeta and 13 Jbeta primers were used in PCR. Clones were sequenced by immunoSEQ multiplex PCR, and TCRdb holds only the in-frame ones, with some missing. This sample's table reports 100,000 to 150,000 clones. V is TRBV27 and J is TRBJ2-7; weak D call: TRBD2 (5 bases). The sample comprised PBMCs. The source is a woman aged 40 to 49 in good health and CMV-seropositive. The DNA of the CDR3 is TGTGCCAGCAGTTTAGGCCCCTACCCGGGGAACGAGCAGTACTTC. Protein product: CASSLGPYPGNEQYF.